This T cell receptor beta chain was recovered during a study of graft-versus-host responses after intestinal transplantation. Study-wide context: Each recipient received a multivisceral, liver-intestinal, or isolated intestinal graft. Each patient got anti-thymocyte globulin induction, then tacrolimus and steroids for around three years. General study results and limits: Some patients had graft-donor T cell macrochimerism. In their allografts, the ratios of graft-versus-host to host-versus-graft T cell clones were high.

The CDR3 length is 16 residues. Comments on this clone: The target antigen is unknown.

The data were produced by immunoSEQ multiplex PCR, yet TCRdb's version contains in-frame clones alone and is incomplete. The table shows 90,000 to 95,000 clones, with around 93% occurring only once. V usage is TRBV21-1 and J usage is TRBJ1-5; no DNA check was done on the table's D call, TRBD1. TRBV21-1 is termed a pseudogene. Specimen: unstimulated CD8+ T cells sorted from spleen or lymph node cells, collected before intestinal transplant. The receptor's source is a human donor who received an intestinal transplant. CDR3 nucleotides: TGTGCCAGCAGCAAAGAGGACAGGGGGCCCGATCAGCCCCAGCATTTT. Protein product: CASSKEDRGPDQPQHF.